This entry lists 2 T cell receptor beta chains sequenced from one sample in a study of identical twins (dated by TCRdb to the mid-2010s). Receptor amplification or capture employed 5' RACE. Sequencer: Illumina HiSeq 2000. Using fastp at Q25 and MiXCR, TCRdb reprocessed the public reads and kept productive beta chains. Each entry is one CDR3 protein sequence, shown with its most common DNA and genes. This sample comprises nearly 900,000 distinct CDR3 sequences, 10% to 15% of them detected only once. The top ten hold around 1.5% of the sample. The sample also formed part of further work on yellow fever vaccine responses in identical twins.

The specimen sequenced was PBMCs. These receptor sequences come from a woman aged 18-29 years in good health.

In its sample, this clonotype was seen many times. V usage is TRBV5-1 and J usage is TRBJ2-1; D is unresolved. Looked up from germline, CDR1 is SGHRS and CDR2 is YFSETQ. This CDR3 is built from 13 residues. The V end was cut by 3 bases, the J end by 4 bases, with 8 bases between. For the CDR3, the DNA is TGCGCCAGCAGCTCCGGACCGTACAATGAGCAGTTCTTC. Amino acids: CASSSGPYNEQFF.

The chain has TRBV10-3 and TRBJ2-1, with unresolved D. The V gene lost 3 bases and the J gene lost 5 bases, with 5 bases spanning the gap. This CDR3 has 12 residues. The germline gives CDR1 ENHRY, CDR2 SYGVKD. CDR3 DNA sequence: TGTGCCATCAGTGAACAGAACAATGAGCAGTTCTTC. Protein sequence: CAISEQNNEQFF.